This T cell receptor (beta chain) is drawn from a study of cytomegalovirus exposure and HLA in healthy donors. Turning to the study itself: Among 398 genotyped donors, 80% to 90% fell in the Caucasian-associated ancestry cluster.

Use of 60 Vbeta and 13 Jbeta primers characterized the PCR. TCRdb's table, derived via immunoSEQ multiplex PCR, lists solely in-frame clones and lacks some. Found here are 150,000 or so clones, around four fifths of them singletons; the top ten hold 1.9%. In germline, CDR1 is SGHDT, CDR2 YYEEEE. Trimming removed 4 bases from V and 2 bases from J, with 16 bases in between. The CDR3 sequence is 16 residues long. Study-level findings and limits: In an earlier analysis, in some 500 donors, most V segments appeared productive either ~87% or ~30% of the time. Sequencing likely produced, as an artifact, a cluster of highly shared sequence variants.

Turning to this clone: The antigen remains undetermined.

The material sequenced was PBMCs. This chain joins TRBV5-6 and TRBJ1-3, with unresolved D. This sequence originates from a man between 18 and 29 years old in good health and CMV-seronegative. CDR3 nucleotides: TGTGCCAGCAGCCTGCTCCGTGAGTTGACTGGAAACACCATATATTTT. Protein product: CASSLLRELTGNTIYF.